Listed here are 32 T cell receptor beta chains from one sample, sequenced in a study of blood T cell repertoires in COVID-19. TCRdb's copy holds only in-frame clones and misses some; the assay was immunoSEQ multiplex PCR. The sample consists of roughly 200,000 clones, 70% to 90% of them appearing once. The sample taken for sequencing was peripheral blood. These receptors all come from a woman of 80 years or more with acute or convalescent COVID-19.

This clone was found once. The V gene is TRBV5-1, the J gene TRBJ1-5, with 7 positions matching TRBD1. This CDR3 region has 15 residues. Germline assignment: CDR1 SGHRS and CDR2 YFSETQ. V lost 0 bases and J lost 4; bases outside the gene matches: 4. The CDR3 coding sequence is TGCGCCAGCAGCTTGGACGGGACAGCTAATCAGCCCCAGCATTTT. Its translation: CASSLDGTANQPQHF.

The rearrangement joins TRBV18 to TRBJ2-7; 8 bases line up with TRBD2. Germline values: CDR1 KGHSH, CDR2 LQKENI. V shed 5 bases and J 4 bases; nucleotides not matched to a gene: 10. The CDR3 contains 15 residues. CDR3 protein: CASSATGRARYEQYF. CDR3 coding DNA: TGTGCCAGCTCAGCAACCGGGAGGGCGAGGTACGAGCAGTACTTC.

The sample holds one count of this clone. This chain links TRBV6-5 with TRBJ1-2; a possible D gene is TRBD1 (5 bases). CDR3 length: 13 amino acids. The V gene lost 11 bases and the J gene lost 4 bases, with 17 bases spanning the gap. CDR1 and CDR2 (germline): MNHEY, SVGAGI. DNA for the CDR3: TGTGCCGGTGTTCTTAGGGGTGGCTATGGCTACACCTTC. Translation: CAGVLRGGYGYTF.

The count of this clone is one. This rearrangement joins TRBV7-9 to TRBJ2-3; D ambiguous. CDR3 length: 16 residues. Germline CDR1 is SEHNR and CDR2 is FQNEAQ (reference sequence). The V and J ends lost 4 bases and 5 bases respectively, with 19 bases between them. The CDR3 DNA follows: TGTGCCAGCAGCTCAGTGCTTAGCCCACGGAAAGATACGCAGTATTTT. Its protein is CASSSVLSPRKDTQYF.

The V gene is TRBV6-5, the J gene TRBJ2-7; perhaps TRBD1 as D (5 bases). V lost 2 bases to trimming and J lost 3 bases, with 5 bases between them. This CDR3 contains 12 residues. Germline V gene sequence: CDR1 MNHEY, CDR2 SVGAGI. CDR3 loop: CASSYRGYEQYF. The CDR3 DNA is TGTGCCAGCAGTTACAGGGGCTACGAGCAGTACTTC.

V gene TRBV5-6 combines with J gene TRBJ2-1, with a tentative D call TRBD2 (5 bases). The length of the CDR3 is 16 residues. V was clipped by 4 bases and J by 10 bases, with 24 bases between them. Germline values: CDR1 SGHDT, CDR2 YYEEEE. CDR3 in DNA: TGTGCCAGCAGCAGCGTGGACGGGAACCCAGAAGGGGAGCAGTTCTTC. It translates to CASSSVDGNPEGEQFF.

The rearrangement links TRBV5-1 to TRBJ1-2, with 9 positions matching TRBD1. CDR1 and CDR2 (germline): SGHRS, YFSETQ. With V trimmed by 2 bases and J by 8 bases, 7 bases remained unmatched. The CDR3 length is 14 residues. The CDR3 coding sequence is TGCGCCAGCAGCTTCTCCGGGACAGGGACCGGCTACACCTTC. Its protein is CASSFSGTGTGYTF.

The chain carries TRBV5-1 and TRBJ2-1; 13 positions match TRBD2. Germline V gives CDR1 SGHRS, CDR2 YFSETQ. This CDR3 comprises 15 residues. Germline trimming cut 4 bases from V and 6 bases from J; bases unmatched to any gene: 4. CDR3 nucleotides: TGCGCCAGCAGCGTAACTAGCGGGAGGGCCAATGAGCAGTTCTTC. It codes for CASSVTSGRANEQFF. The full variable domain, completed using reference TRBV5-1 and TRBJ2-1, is KAGVTQTPRYLIKTRGQQVTLSCSPISGHRSVSWYQQTPGQGLQFLFEYFSETQRNKGNFPGRFSGRQFSNSRSEMNVSTLELGDSALYLCASSVTSGRANEQFFGPGTRLTVL.

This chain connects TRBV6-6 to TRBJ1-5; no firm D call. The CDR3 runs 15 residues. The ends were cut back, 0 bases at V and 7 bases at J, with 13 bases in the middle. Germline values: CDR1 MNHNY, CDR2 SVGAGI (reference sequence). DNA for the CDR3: TGTGCCAGCAGTTACTCTCCGAAGACTGGGCAGCCCCAGCATTTT. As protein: CASSYSPKTGQPQHF.

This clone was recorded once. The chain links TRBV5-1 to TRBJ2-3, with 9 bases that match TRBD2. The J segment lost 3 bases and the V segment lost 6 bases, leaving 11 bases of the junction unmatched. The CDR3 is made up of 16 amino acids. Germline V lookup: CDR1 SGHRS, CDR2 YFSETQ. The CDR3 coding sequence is TGCGCCAGCACCTTCATAGCGGGAGAAGGGACAGATACGCAGTATTTT. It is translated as CASTFIAGEGTDTQYF.

DNA of the CDR3: TGTGCCAGCAGCCCTCAGGTAGGGGCCTATGGCTACACCTTC. Translated: CASSPQVGAYGYTF. The V gene is TRBV9, the J gene TRBJ1-2; possibly TRBD1 for D (5 bases). Germline values: CDR1 SGDLS, CDR2 YYNGEE. This CDR3 spans 14 amino acids. Trimming removed 4 bases from V and 4 bases from J, with 14 bases in between.

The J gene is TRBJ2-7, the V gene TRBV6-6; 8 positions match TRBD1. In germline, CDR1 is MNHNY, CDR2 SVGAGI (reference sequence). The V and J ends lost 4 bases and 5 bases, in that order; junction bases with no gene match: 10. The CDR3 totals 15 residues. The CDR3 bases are TGTGCCAGCAGTTTGACGACAGGGGATAGGGACGAGCAGTACTTC. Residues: CASSLTTGDRDEQYF.

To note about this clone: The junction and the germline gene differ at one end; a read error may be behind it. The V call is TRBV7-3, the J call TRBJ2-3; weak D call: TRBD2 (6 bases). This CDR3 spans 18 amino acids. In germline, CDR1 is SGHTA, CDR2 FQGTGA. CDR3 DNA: TGTGCCAGCAGCCTAACCGGGACTCTCCCTGTTAGCACAGATACGCAGTATTTT. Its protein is CASSLTGTLPVSTDTQYF.

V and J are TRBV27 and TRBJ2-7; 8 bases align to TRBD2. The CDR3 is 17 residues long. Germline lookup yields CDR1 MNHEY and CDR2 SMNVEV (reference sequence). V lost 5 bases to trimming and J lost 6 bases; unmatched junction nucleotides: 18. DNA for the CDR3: TGTGCCAGCAGTCCCCGGGGTAGCGGGACGAGGGTCGGCGAGCAGTACTTC. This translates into CASSPRGSGTRVGEQYF.

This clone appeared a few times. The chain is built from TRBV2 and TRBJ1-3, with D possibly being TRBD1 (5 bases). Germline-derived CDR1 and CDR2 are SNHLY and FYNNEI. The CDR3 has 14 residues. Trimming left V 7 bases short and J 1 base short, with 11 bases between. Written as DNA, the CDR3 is TGTGCCAGCACCTGGACACGATCTGGAAACACCATATATTTT. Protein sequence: CASTWTRSGNTIYF.

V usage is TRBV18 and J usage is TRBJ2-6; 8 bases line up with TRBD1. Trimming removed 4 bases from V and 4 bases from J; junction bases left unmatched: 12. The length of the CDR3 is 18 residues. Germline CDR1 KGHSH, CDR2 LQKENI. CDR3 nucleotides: TGTGCCAGCTCACACGTGGACTACAGGGGGTCCGGGGCCAACGTCCTGACTTTC. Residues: CASSHVDYRGSGANVLTF.

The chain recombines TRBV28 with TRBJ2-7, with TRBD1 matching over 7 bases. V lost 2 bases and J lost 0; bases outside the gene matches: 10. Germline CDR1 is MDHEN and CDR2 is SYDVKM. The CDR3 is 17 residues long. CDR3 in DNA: TGTGCCAGCAGTTTACCTCGGACAGGCCGTACCTCCTACGAGCAGTACTTC. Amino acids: CASSLPRTGRTSYEQYF.

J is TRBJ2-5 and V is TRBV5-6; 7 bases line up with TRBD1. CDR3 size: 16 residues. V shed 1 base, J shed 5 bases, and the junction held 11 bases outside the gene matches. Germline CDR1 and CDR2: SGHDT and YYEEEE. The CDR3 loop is CASSLQGDPLIETQYF. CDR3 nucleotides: TGTGCCAGCAGCTTGCAGGGGGACCCTCTAATCGAGACCCAGTACTTC.

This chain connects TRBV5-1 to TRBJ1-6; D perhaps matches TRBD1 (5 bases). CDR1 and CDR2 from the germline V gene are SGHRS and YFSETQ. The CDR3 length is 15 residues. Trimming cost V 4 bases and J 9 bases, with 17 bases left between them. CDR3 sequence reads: CASSATGEIGSPLHF. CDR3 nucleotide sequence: TGCGCCAGCAGCGCCACGGGGGAAATAGGTTCACCCCTCCACTTT.

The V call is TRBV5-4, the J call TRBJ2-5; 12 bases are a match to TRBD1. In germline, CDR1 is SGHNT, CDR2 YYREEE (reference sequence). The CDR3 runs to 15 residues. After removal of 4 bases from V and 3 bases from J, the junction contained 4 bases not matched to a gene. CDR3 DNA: TGTGCCAGCAGCCCGGGACAGGGGGCGGAAGAGACCCAGTACTTC. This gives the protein CASSPGQGAEETQYF. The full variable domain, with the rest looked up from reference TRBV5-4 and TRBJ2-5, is ETGVTQSPTHLIKTRGQQVTLRCSSQSGHNTVSWYQQALGQGPQFIFQYYREEENGRGNFPPRFSGLQFPNYSSELNVNALELDDSALYLCASSPGQGAEETQYFGPGTRLLVL.

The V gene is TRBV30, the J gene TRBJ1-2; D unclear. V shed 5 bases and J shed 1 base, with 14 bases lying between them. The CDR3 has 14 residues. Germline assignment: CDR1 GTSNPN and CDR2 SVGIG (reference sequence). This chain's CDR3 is CAWLSLRYNYGYTF. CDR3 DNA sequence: TGTGCCTGGTTAAGTCTAAGATATAACTATGGCTACACCTTC.

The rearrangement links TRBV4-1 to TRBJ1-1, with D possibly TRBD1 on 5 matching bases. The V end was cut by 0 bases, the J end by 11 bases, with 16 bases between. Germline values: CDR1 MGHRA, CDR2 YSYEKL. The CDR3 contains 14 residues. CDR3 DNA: TGCGCCAGCAGCCAAGATGCCCAGGGCCGGTACGCTTTCTTT. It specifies CASSQDAQGRYAFF.

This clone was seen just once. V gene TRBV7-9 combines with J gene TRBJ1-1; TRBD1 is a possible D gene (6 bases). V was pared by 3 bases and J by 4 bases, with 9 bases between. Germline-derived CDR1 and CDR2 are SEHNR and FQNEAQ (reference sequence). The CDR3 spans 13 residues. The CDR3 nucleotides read TGTGCCAGCAGCTTTCAGGGGAGCACTGAAGCTTTCTTT. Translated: CASSFQGSTEAFF.

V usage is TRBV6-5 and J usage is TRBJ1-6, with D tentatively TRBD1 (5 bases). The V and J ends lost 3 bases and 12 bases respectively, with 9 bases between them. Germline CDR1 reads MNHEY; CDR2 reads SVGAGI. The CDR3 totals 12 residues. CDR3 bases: TGTGCCAGCAGTTATGGGGGGAGACCCCTCCACTTT. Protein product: CASSYGGRPLHF.

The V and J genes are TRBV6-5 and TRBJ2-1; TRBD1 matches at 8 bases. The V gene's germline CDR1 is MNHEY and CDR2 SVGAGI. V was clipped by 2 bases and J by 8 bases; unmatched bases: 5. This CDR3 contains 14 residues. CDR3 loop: CASSYLTTGDEQFF. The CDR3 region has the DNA TGTGCCAGCAGTTACCTTACGACAGGGGATGAGCAGTTCTTC.

CDR3 amino acids: CASSQDVRGNSGNTIYF. The CDR3 bases are TGTGCCAGCAGCCAAGATGTGCGGGGGAACTCTGGAAACACCATATATTTT. This sequence joins TRBV4-2 and TRBJ1-3; weak D call: TRBD1 (5 bases). Germline CDR1 is LGHNA and CDR2 is YNFKEQ. The CDR3 has 17 amino acids. The V and J ends lost 0 bases and 0 bases respectively, with 12 bases between them.

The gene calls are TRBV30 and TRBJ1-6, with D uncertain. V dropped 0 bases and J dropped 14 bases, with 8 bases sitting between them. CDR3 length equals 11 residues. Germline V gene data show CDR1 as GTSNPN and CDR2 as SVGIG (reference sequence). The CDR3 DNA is TGTGCCTGGAGTGTGAGATCGACCCTCCACTTT. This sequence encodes CAWSVRSTLHF.

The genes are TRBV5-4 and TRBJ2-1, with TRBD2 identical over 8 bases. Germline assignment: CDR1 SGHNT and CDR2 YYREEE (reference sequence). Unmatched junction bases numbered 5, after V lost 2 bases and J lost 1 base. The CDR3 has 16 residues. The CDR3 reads CASSFLAGVSYNEQFF. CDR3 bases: TGTGCCAGCAGCTTCCTAGCGGGTGTTTCCTACAATGAGCAGTTCTTC.

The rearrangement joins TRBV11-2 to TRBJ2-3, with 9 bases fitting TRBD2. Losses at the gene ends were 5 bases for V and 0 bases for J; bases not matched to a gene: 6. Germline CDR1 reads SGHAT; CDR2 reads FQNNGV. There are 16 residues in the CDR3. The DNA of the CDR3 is TGTGCCAGCAGCCGAACTAGCGGGCTTAGCACAGATACGCAGTATTTT. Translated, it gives CASSRTSGLSTDTQYF.

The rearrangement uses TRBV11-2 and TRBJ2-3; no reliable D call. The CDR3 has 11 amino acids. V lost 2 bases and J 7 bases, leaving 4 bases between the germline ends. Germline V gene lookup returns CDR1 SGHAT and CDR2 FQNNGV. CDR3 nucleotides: TGTGCCAGCAGCTTACTACATACGCAGTATTTT. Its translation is CASSLLHTQYF.

CDR3 in DNA: TGTGCCAGCACCCCAAGCGTCGGGGAGCGAGAGACCCAGTACTTC. Translating it yields CASTPSVGERETQYF. The chain uses TRBV11-1 and TRBJ2-5, with D perhaps TRBD2 (5 bases). The V end was cut by 7 bases, the J end by 4 bases, with 19 bases between. Germline CDR1 and CDR2: SGHAT and FQDESV (reference sequence). The CDR3 is 15 residues long.

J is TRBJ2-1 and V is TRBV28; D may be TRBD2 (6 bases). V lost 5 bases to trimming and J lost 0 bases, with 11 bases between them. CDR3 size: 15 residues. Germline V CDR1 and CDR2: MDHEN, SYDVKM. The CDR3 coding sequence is TGTGCCAGCAGTCCGCGGGGTAGCTCCTACAATGAGCAGTTCTTC. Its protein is CASSPRGSSYNEQFF.